The sequence of this T cell receptor (beta chain) was determined in a study of blood T cell repertoires in COVID-19. This CDR3 comprises 14 residues. Germline-derived CDR1 and CDR2 are MNHEY and SVGAGI. V lost 8 bases and J lost 3; bases outside the gene matches: 4. This table comes from immunoSEQ multiplex PCR, and its TCRdb copy is limited to in-frame clones, with some not included. Of approximately 170,000 clones listed, around 81% are singletons. The source of this sequence is a man between 65 and 79 years old who had recovered from COVID-19. V usage is TRBV6-5 and J usage is TRBJ2-2; TRBD1 aligns across 9 bases. What was sequenced was peripheral blood. CDR3 nucleotides: TGTGCCAGCCTCGGGACAGGGCACACCGGGGAGCTGTTTTTT. It translates to CASLGTGHTGELFF.